This TCR beta chain comes out of a study of memory CD4+ T cells and cytomegalovirus serostatus. Study overall: Healthy Belgian adult donors included several CMV-positive and 24 CMV-negative people.

The CDR3 is 14 residues long. Deletions cut 1 base from V and 1 base from J, with 6 bases between. This clone was recorded a few times. The antigen is undetermined. Whole-study findings and limits: A US-trained random forest predicted CMV serostatus with median AUC around 0.9.

The sort gate was single viable CD3+CD4+CD8-CD45RO+ cells for memory CD4+ T cells. Donors' CMV status reflects serum IgG against pp150, pp28, p38, p52. Libraries were prepared by immunoSEQ multiplex PCR; TCRdb keeps only in-frame clonotypes and omits some of them. The table shows under 80,000 clones, with 82% occurring only once. V is TRBV5-3 and J is TRBJ1-5; maybe TRBD1 (6 bases). TRBV5-3 is recorded as an ORF, its role being uncertain. Source material: memory CD4+ T cells from blood. This receptor was obtained from an adult in good health and CMV-seronegative. CDR3 sequence (DNA): TGTGCCAGAAGCTTGAGGGGGAGCAATCAGCCCCAGCATTTT. This translates into CARSLRGSNQPQHF.